This T cell receptor beta chain comes out of a study of OX40 agonist ivuxolimab in advanced cancers. The CDR3 covers 11 residues. Trimming left V 1 base short and J 5 bases short, with 3 bases between. CDR1 is SGHVS, CDR2 FQNEAQ, per germline. Produced via immunoSEQ multiplex PCR; TCRdb's table is partial and in-frame only. Of about 80,000 clones in the sample, 92% were seen once. The starting material was CD4+ or CD8+ T cells sorted from blood, obtained in a trial of the OX40 agonist ivuxolimab. The chain uses TRBV7-8 and TRBJ2-7; D unclear. This TCR derives from an adult with an advanced solid tumor such as melanoma, head and neck, liver or kidney cancer. CDR3 coding DNA: TGTGCCAGCAGCTTAGGCGACGAGCAGTACTTC. Its translation is CASSLGDEQYF.